This T cell receptor beta chain was documented in a study of beta chain features in type 1 diabetes. Study context: No patient-donor differences in age, gender, total cells or subset yield.

Expressed TCRB transcripts were sequenced after all isolated RNA was converted to cDNA. Measured with immunoSEQ multiplex PCR; TCRdb has only the in-frame clones, and not every one. The sample yields nearly 350,000 clones, 9.3% seen once. This clone has a handful of counts. The antigen remains undetermined. General study points: Type 1 diabetes patients had moderately but significantly shorter TCRB CDR3s in all four CD4+ subsets.

V was pared by 4 bases and J by 7 bases, with 10 bases between. There are 11 residues in the CDR3. Looked up from germline, CDR1 is GTSNPN and CDR2 is SVGIG (reference sequence). The specimen was central memory CD4+ T cells from blood. The sequence was obtained from a man aged 25-45 years with type 1 diabetes. This chain joins TRBV30 and TRBJ1-1; D is perhaps TRBD1 (5 bases). CDR3 residues: CAWNVGGEAFF. The CDR3 nucleotides are TGTGCCTGGAACGTGGGGGGTGAAGCTTTCTTT.